The sequence of this T cell receptor beta chain was determined in a study of blood T cell repertoires in COVID-19. Whole-study context: Acute and convalescent COVID-19 specimens originated in the United States, Italy and Spain. Sample material is recorded as cDNA or gDNA derived from T cells, B-cell-depleted T cells, or PBMCs.

In the authors' methods: Nucleated cell number was recorded as an estimate derived from reference gene primer amplification. Clones were read by immunoSEQ multiplex PCR, and TCRdb kept only the in-frame ones, dropping some. That table furnishes V, J and clone size, whereas the DNA furnished D and trimming. The sample yields almost 200,000 clones, 85% to 90% seen once. Sequenced: peripheral blood. The sequence was collected from a woman between 70 and 85 years old with acute or convalescent COVID-19.

The CDR3 region has the DNA TGTGCCAGCCGCGGGCAGAACACTGAAGCTTTCTTT. It codes for CASRGQNTEAFF. The chain links TRBV19 to TRBJ1-1; D is uncertain. CDR3 length: 12 amino acids. The V end lost 9 bases, the J end lost 1 base, and 9 bases lay between the germline ends. CDR1 and CDR2 from the germline V gene are LNHDA and SQIVND (reference sequence).